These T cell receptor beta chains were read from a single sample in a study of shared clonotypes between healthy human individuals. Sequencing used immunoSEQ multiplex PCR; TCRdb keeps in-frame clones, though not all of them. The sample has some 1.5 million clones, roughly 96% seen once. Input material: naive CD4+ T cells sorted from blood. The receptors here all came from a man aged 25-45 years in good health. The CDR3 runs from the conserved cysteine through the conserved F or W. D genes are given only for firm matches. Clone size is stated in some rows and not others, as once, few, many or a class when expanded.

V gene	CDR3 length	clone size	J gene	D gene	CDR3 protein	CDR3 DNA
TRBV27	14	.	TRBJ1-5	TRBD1	CASSPGQRPQPQHF	TGTGCCAGCAGTCCGGGACAGAGACCTCAGCCCCAGCATTTT
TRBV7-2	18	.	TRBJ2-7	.	CASSLFGPRTGSGNEQYF	TGTGCCAGCAGCTTATTTGGCCCGAGAACAGGAAGCGGCAACGAGCAGTACTTC
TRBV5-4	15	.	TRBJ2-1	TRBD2	CASNSRLAAYNEQFF	TGTGCCAGCAATTCAAGACTAGCGGCATACAATGAGCAGTTCTTC
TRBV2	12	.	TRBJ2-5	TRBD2	CASSRLAGEINF	TGTGCCAGCTCGAGACTAGCGGGAGAGATTAACTTC
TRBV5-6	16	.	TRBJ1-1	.	CASSSQRGGVWTEAFF	TGTGCCAGCAGCTCCCAGCGGGGTGGGGTATGGACTGAAGCTTTCTTT
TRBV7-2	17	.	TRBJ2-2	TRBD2	CASSLALAGGFPGELFF	TGTGCCAGCAGCTTAGCGCTAGCGGGAGGATTCCCCGGGGAGCTGTTTTTT
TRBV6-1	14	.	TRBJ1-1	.	CASSESWTYTEAFF	TGTGCCAGCAGTGAATCATGGACCTACACTGAAGCTTTCTTT
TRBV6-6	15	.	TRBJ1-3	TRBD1	CASSLGQGRGNTIYF	TGTGCCAGCAGTTTAGGACAGGGCCGTGGAAACACCATATATTTT
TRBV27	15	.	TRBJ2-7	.	CASSLRAEGIYEQYF	TGTGCCAGCAGTTTACGGGCAGAAGGCATCTACGAGCAGTACTTC
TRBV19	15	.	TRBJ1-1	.	CASSERLQGKGRAFF	TGTGCCAGTAGTGAACGACTACAGGGAAAGGGCAGAGCTTTCTTT
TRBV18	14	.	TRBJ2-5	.	CASSPGDSRETQYF	TGTGCCAGCTCACCTGGGGACTCCCGAGAGACCCAGTACTTC
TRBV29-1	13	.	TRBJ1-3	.	CSAWGGDGNTIYF	TGCAGCGCATGGGGAGGGGACGGAAACACCATATATTTT
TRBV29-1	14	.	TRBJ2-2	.	CSVEVRVGTGELFF	TGCAGCGTTGAGGTTAGGGTCGGGACCGGGGAGCTGTTTTTT
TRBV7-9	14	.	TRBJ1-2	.	CASQGGVLNYGYTF	TGTGCCAGCCAAGGGGGGGTCCTCAACTATGGCTACACCTTC
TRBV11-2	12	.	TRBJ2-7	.	CASSLQFLEQYF	TGTGCCAGCAGCTTACAGTTTCTCGAGCAGTACTTC
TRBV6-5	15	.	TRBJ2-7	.	CASHTAGAAPYEQYF	TGTGCCAGTCATACTGCCGGCGCTGCCCCCTACGAGCAGTACTTC
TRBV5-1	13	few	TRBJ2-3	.	CASSLASTDTQYF	TGCGCCAGCAGCTTGGCTAGCACAGATACGCAGTATTTT
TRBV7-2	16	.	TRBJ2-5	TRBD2	CASSILRGALQETQYF	TGTGCCAGCAGCATATTGCGGGGGGCCCTCCAAGAGACCCAGTACTTC
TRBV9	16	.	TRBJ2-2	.	CASSEAARGNTGELFF	TGTGCCAGCAGCGAAGCGGCCAGGGGGAACACCGGGGAGCTGTTTTTT
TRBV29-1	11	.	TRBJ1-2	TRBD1	CSGGQGAGYTF	TGCAGCGGTGGACAGGGGGCTGGCTACACCTTC
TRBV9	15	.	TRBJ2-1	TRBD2	CASSVETSGRYEQFF	TGTGCCAGCAGCGTAGAGACTAGCGGGAGGTATGAGCAGTTCTTC
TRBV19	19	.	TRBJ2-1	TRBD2	CASIRYVGNSGTQNNEQFF	TGTGCCAGTATAAGATACGTGGGTAATAGCGGGACCCAAAACAATGAGCAGTTCTTC
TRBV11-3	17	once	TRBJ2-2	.	CASSRTWGRANTGELFF	TGTGCCAGCAGCCGTACTTGGGGGAGAGCGAACACCGGGGAGCTGTTTTTT
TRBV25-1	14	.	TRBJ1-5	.	CASSGGGTNQPQHF	TGTGCCAGCAGTGGAGGGGGTACAAATCAGCCCCAGCATTTT
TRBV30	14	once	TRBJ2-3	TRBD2	CAWNWLAGPDTQYF	TGTGCCTGGAACTGGCTAGCGGGGCCAGATACGCAGTATTTT
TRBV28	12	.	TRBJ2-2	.	CASSSDVGELFF	TGTGCCAGCAGTTCAGATGTCGGGGAGCTGTTTTTT
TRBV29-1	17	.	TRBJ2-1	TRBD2	CSVEGGGLTFSYNEQFF	TGCAGCGTTGAAGGGGGGGGACTGACCTTCTCCTACAATGAGCAGTTCTTC
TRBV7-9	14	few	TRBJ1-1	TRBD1	CASSDRVWGTEAFF	TGTGCCAGCAGCGACAGGGTGTGGGGCACTGAAGCTTTCTTT
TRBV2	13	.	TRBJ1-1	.	CASSEQGNTEAFF	TGTGCCAGCAGTGAACAGGGGAACACTGAAGCTTTCTTT
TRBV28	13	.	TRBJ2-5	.	CAITRTVVKTQYF	TGTGCCATCACGAGGACAGTTGTCAAGACCCAGTACTTC
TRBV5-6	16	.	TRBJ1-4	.	CASSQRPWVTNEKLFF	TGTGCCAGCAGCCAACGGCCGTGGGTAACTAATGAAAAACTGTTTTTT
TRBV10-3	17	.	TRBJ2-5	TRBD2	CAISGLETSPGGKTQYF	TGTGCCATCAGTGGGCTTGAAACTAGTCCCGGGGGGAAGACCCAGTACTTC
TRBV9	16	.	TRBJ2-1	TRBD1	CASSVEGTGGNYRQFF	TGTGCCAGCAGCGTAGAAGGGACAGGGGGTAACTACAGGCAGTTCTTC
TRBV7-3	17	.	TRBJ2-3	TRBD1	CASSPGTGRDFTDTQYF	TGTGCCAGCAGCCCGGGGACAGGGCGAGATTTTACAGATACGCAGTATTTT
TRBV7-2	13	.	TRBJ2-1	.	CASSLVGGPEQFF	TGTGCCAGCAGCTTAGTGGGGGGGCCTGAGCAGTTCTTC
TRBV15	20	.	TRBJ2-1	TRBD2	CATSRLYPGTSGSLSVEQFF	TGTGCCACCAGCAGACTATACCCCGGGACTAGCGGGAGCCTGTCGGTAGAGCAGTTCTTC
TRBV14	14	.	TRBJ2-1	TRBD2	CASSQVEASGSKFF	TGTGCCAGCAGCCAAGTTGAGGCTAGCGGGAGTAAGTTCTTC